The next 14 T cell receptor beta chains were all read from a single sample in a study of CD8+ T cells in alopecia areata. The sequencing template was cDNA reverse transcribed from extracted RNA. Generated by immunoSEQ multiplex PCR, the TCRdb table keeps only in-frame clones and is missing some. The data hold over 85,000 clones, with approximately 66% observed a single time. Described treatment: oral pan-JAK inhibitor, 5-10 mg twice daily. Sequenced material: CD8+ T cells sorted from blood, taken at week 4, from a patient treated with tofacitinib. These receptors came from a human donor with alopecia areata.

The chain carries TRBV2 and TRBJ2-7; D is unclear. V was pared by 3 bases and J by 0 bases, with 9 bases between. The CDR3 is made up of 14 amino acids. Germline loops: CDR1 SNHLY, CDR2 FYNNEI. CDR3 DNA sequence: TGTGCCAGCAGTGACACTTCCTTCTCCTACGAGCAGTACTTC. It encodes CASSDTSFSYEQYF.

The chain uses TRBV19 and TRBJ1-1, with no clear D. In germline, CDR1 is LNHDA, CDR2 SQIVND (reference sequence). Trimming pared 5 bases from V and 1 base from J, leaving 5 bases between. The CDR3 has 12 residues. CDR3 nucleotide sequence: TGTGCCAGTAGTTGGGGGAACACTGAAGCTTTCTTT. Protein product: CASSWGNTEAFF.

The gene calls are TRBV7-2 and TRBJ2-7; D may match TRBD1 or TRBD2 (5 bases each). From germline, CDR1 is SGHTA and CDR2 FQGNSA. There are 15 residues in the CDR3. V lost 4 bases to trimming and J lost 3 bases, with 16 bases between them. In DNA, the CDR3 is TGTGCCAGCAGCTGGGACGGGAAGTCGGGCTACGAGCAGTACTTC. Translating gives CASSWDGKSGYEQYF.

The chain recombines TRBV29-1 with TRBJ2-7; D may be TRBD1 (5 bases). The CDR3 totals 13 residues. The V gene lost 3 bases and the J gene lost 3 bases, with 12 bases spanning the gap. The germline CDR1 and CDR2 sequences are SQVTM and ANQGSEA. The CDR3 loop reads CSVEGIGDYEQYF. The DNA for the CDR3 is TGCAGCGTTGAGGGTATAGGGGACTACGAGCAGTACTTC.

V usage is TRBV6-5 and J usage is TRBJ2-5, with unresolved D. The CDR3 contains 13 residues. Trimming left V 8 bases short and J 5 bases short, with 15 bases between. Germline CDR1 and CDR2: MNHEY and SVGAGI. The CDR3 protein is CASHTAGLETQYF. CDR3 nucleotide sequence: TGTGCCAGCCACACGGCTGGGTTGGAGACCCAGTACTTC.

The chain is built from TRBV5-1 and TRBJ2-7; tentative D call: TRBD1 (6 bases). Deletions cut 7 bases from V and 0 bases from J, with 17 bases between. The CDR3 contains 15 residues. CDR1 and CDR2 from the germline V gene are SGHRS and YFSETQ. CDR3 sequence reads: CASSAFRGSSYEQYF. The CDR3, as DNA: TGCGCCAGCTCCGCCTTCAGGGGAAGCTCCTACGAGCAGTACTTC.

J is TRBJ2-7 and V is TRBV5-6; no clear D gene. Deletions cut 4 bases from V and 3 bases from J, with 11 bases between. Germline CDR1 SGHDT, CDR2 YYEEEE. There are 13 residues in the CDR3. CDR3 bases: TGTGCCAGCAGCCCGACGGAGTACTACGAGCAGTACTTC. This codes for CASSPTEYYEQYF.

The CDR3: CASSFRGGFYEQYF. CDR3 nucleotide sequence: TGTGCCAGCAGTTTTCGAGGGGGGTTCTACGAGCAGTACTTC. The chain is built from TRBV27 and TRBJ2-7; TRBD1 or TRBD2 may be the D gene (6 bases each). The V gene's germline CDR1 is MNHEY and CDR2 SMNVEV (reference sequence). V lost 3 bases and J 3 bases, leaving 12 bases between the germline ends. This CDR3 has 14 residues.

This chain joins TRBV4-1 and TRBJ2-1; weak D call: TRBD1 (6 bases). This CDR3 has 14 residues. The germline V gene has CDR1 MGHRA and CDR2 YSYEKL. Trimming pared 2 bases from V and 4 bases from J, leaving 9 bases between. DNA for the CDR3: TGCGCCAGCAGCCAATGGACAGATTACAATGAGCAGTTCTTC. It encodes CASSQWTDYNEQFF.

The V and J genes are TRBV7-9 and TRBJ2-2; TRBD1 might be the D (5 bases). Trimming removed 5 bases at V and 2 bases at J, with 18 bases between. This CDR3 has 17 amino acids. Germline-derived CDR1 and CDR2 are SEHNR and FQNEAQ (reference sequence). CDR3 sequence: CASSPPTGRENTGELFF. The CDR3 region has the DNA TGTGCCAGCAGCCCACCTACGGGCAGGGAAAACACCGGGGAGCTGTTTTTT.

The chain uses TRBV28 and TRBJ2-5; 11 positions match TRBD2. Per the germline V gene, CDR1 is MDHEN and CDR2 is SYDVKM. With V trimmed by 3 bases and J by 0 bases, 0 bases remained unmatched. CDR3 length equals 15 residues. CDR3 protein: CASSLGLADQETQYF. The CDR3 DNA sequence: TGTGCCAGCAGTTTGGGACTAGCGGACCAAGAGACCCAGTACTTC.

CDR3 sequence: CASSPPGLVDIQYF. CDR3 bases: TGTGCCAGCAGCCCACCCGGTCTGGTAGACATTCAGTACTTC. The chain employs TRBV7-2 and TRBJ2-4; D unclear. This CDR3 has 14 amino acids. Germline V gene lookup returns CDR1 SGHTA and CDR2 FQGNSA. V was pared by 5 bases and J by 8 bases, with 16 bases between.

V usage is TRBV2 and J usage is TRBJ1-1, with 7 bases matching TRBD1. There are 15 residues in the CDR3. Unmatched junction bases numbered 2, after V lost 1 base and J lost 0 bases. From germline, CDR1 is SNHLY and CDR2 FYNNEI. CDR3 nucleotides: TGTGCCAGCAGTGAAGGACAGGGATTGAACACTGAAGCTTTCTTT. This gives the protein CASSEGQGLNTEAFF.

The chain has TRBV7-2 and TRBJ2-7, with TRBD2 matching 12 bases. This CDR3 is built from 15 residues. Germline V gene lookup returns CDR1 SGHTA and CDR2 FQGNSA. The J segment lost 5 bases and the V segment lost 2 bases, leaving 4 bases of the junction unmatched. As DNA, the CDR3 is TGTGCCAGCAGCTTATGGACTAGCGGGACCCACGAGCAGTACTTC. It yields the protein CASSLWTSGTHEQYF.